These 18 T cell receptor beta chains came from one sample sequenced in a study of T cell changes during pregnancy in multiple sclerosis (dated by TCRdb to between 2018 and 2021). Receptor amplification or capture employed the immunoSEQ multiplex PCR assay. This immuneACCESS table, as held by TCRdb, lists in-frame sequences with V and J called but not all clones. Of the missing ones, under half trace to an unresolved V gene in checked studies; the others have no known cause. The sample table shows roughly 60,000 clones, and around 90% are seen once. Jointly, the top ten make up about 0.85% of the sample. The sequencing here drew on peripheral blood, taken before pregnancy. Receptors originate from a female donor with multiple sclerosis, enrolled in a pregnancy study.

The chain uses TRBV15 and TRBJ1-2; possible D gene TRBD1, 6 bases. The germline V and J ends were trimmed by 4 bases and 1 base, with 16 bases remaining between them. CDR1 and CDR2 (germline): LNHNV, YYDKDF (reference sequence). The CDR3 sequence is 16 residues long. CDR3 amino acids: CATSTRTALSNYGYTF. CDR3 coding DNA: TGTGCCACCAGCACCCGGACAGCCCTCAGTAACTATGGCTACACCTTC.

V and J are TRBV10-3 and TRBJ1-1; tentatively, D is TRBD1 (6 bases). Looked up from germline, CDR1 is ENHRY and CDR2 is SYGVKD. Between the trimmed V and J ends, which lost 10 bases and 3 bases, there was a span of 15 bases. This CDR3 is 13 amino acids long. The CDR3 region is CASTGWRYTEAFF. CDR3 bases: TGTGCCAGTACAGGGTGGCGTTACACTGAAGCTTTCTTT.

The chain joins TRBV6-6 to TRBJ2-1, with 7 bases fitting TRBD2. The germline V gene encodes CDR1 MNHNY and CDR2 SVGAGI (reference sequence). V shed 4 bases and J 7 bases; nucleotides not matched to a gene: 10. The CDR3 has 15 amino acids. The CDR3 DNA is TGTGCCAGCAGTTCCCCGGGGGGTAAATCAAATGAGCAGTTCTTC. Translation gives CASSSPGGKSNEQFF.

This sequence joins TRBV7-2 and TRBJ1-2; possibly TRBD1 for D (6 bases). Germline V lookup: CDR1 SGHTA, CDR2 FQGNSA. Deletions cut 1 base from V and 0 bases from J, with 15 bases between. The CDR3 extends over 17 amino acids. The CDR3: CASSLGTGRTANYGYTF. DNA for the CDR3: TGTGCCAGCAGCTTAGGAACAGGGAGAACCGCTAACTATGGCTACACCTTC.

The CDR3 loop reads CASSRQFNSPLHF. CDR3 DNA: TGTGCCAGCAGCCGACAGTTTAATTCACCCCTCCACTTT. The genes are TRBV6-6 and TRBJ1-6, with a tentative D call TRBD1 (5 bases). Germline V gene sequence: CDR1 MNHNY, CDR2 SVGAGI (reference sequence). The CDR3 covers 13 residues. Trimming took off 6 bases at V and 6 bases at J, with 9 bases between the two ends.

The chain joins TRBV5-1 to TRBJ2-7; 10 bases agree with TRBD1. V shed 5 bases and J 3 bases; nucleotides not matched to a gene: 8. The germline gives CDR1 SGHRS, CDR2 YFSETQ. This CDR3 has 15 amino acids. CDR3 amino acids: CASRSWTGGGYEQYF. CDR3 in DNA: TGCGCCAGCAGGTCTTGGACAGGGGGAGGCTACGAGCAGTACTTC. Looking up the rest from reference TRBV5-1 and TRBJ2-7 gives the full variable domain: KAGVTQTPRYLIKTRGQQVTLSCSPISGHRSVSWYQQTPGQGLQFLFEYFSETQRNKGNFPGRFSGRQFSNSRSEMNVSTLELGDSALYLCASRSWTGGGYEQYFGPGTRLTVT.

The V and J genes are TRBV13 and TRBJ1-6; TRBD1 might be the D (5 bases). V gave up 5 bases and J gave up 7 bases, with 15 bases separating them. Germline CDR1 and CDR2: PRHDT and FYEKMQ (reference sequence). This CDR3 has 15 amino acids. The CDR3, as DNA: TGTGCCAGCAGCCCAGAAGGGCGGGACAATTCACCCCTCCACTTT. It codes for CASSPEGRDNSPLHF.

This CDR3 is CASSLTGGHNEQFF. The CDR3 DNA reads as TGTGCCAGCAGCTTAACGGGGGGGCACAATGAGCAGTTCTTC. The V call is TRBV7-9, the J call TRBJ2-1, with 8 nucleotides matching TRBD2. The length of the CDR3 is 14 residues. Germline V gene lookup returns CDR1 SEHNR and CDR2 FQNEAQ (reference sequence). With 2 bases clipped from V and 5 bases from J, the junction kept 2 bases outside the gene matches.

This chain links TRBV9 with TRBJ2-2; perhaps TRBD2 as D (7 bases). V lost 4 bases, J lost 5 bases, and 15 bases lay in between. In germline, CDR1 is SGDLS, CDR2 YYNGEE. The CDR3 spans 15 residues. The CDR3 loop reads CASSPGGGGTGELFF. DNA for the CDR3: TGTGCCAGCAGCCCCGGGGGAGGGGGGACCGGGGAGCTGTTTTTT.

CDR3 nucleotides: TGTGCTAGTGGTTTGGTAGGGACTAGCGGGATTAGCTCCTACAATGAGCAGTTCTTC. Translated, it gives CASGLVGTSGISSYNEQFF. The rearrangement uses TRBV12-5 and TRBJ2-1; 13 bases agree with TRBD2. The CDR3 is made up of 19 amino acids. The V and J ends lost 0 bases and 0 bases, in that order; junction bases with no gene match: 5. The V gene's germline CDR1 is LGHNT and CDR2 FRNRAP.

The chain has TRBV5-8 and TRBJ1-1; TRBD1 might be the D (6 bases). The CDR3 has 14 residues. Germline V gene data show CDR1 as SGHTS and CDR2 as YDEGEE. Trimming left V 5 bases short and J 0 bases short, with 11 bases between. The CDR3 region has the DNA TGTGCCAGCAGATACGGACAGATGAACACTGAAGCTTTCTTT. Translated: CASRYGQMNTEAFF.

The chain has TRBV7-8 and TRBJ2-3, with D possibly matching TRBD1 (6 bases). Deletions cut 5 bases from V and 2 bases from J, with 11 bases between. There are 14 residues in the CDR3. Germline CDR1 reads SGHVS; CDR2 reads FQNEAQ. Here the CDR3 DNA reads TGTGCCAGCAGCCAAGGACAGTACACAGATACGCAGTATTTT. Translated, it gives CASSQGQYTDTQYF.

The rearrangement links TRBV4-2 to TRBJ1-4; D is unclear. The CDR3 extends over 14 amino acids. The V gene's germline CDR1 is LGHNA and CDR2 YNFKEQ. The V and J ends lost 1 base and 4 bases respectively, with 7 bases between them. Written as DNA, the CDR3 is TGTGCCAGCAGCCAAGGGCAGCGTAATGAAAAACTGTTTTTT. Translating gives CASSQGQRNEKLFF.

Details on this clone: Other DNA sequences in the sample encode the same CDR3. The chain carries TRBV6-5 and TRBJ2-1; 10 bases line up with TRBD2. CDR1 and CDR2 from the germline V gene are MNHEY and SVGAGI. The CDR3 has 13 amino acids. V lost 10 bases and J lost 7; bases outside the gene matches: 7. CDR3 sequence (DNA): TGTGCCACCCGACTAGCGGGCGTAAATGAGCAGTTCTTC. Protein sequence: CATRLAGVNEQFF.

The chain recombines TRBV7-2 with TRBJ2-7; 11 bases are shared with TRBD2. The CDR3 is 15 amino acids. V lost 4 bases and J lost 4; bases outside the gene matches: 6. In germline, CDR1 is SGHTA, CDR2 FQGNSA. Here the CDR3 DNA reads TGTGCCAGCAGCTATACTAGCGGGGGACAGTACGAGCAGTACTTC. The encoded protein is CASSYTSGGQYEQYF.

The rearrangement uses TRBV18 and TRBJ1-3; no clear D. The CDR3 covers 17 residues. The germline V gene encodes CDR1 KGHSH and CDR2 LQKENI. V dropped 6 bases and J dropped 0 bases, with 18 bases sitting between them. The CDR3 spells CASSLRERELSGNTIYF. The CDR3 DNA is TGTGCCAGCTCCCTCAGAGAAAGGGAGCTCTCTGGAAACACCATATATTTT.

This clone was counted once. The chain joins TRBV6-5 to TRBJ2-7, with 7 nucleotides matching TRBD1. The V and J ends lost 0 bases and 1 base, in that order; junction bases with no gene match: 3. CDR3 length equals 15 residues. Germline V lookup: CDR1 MNHEY, CDR2 SVGAGI. CDR3 coding DNA: TGTGCCAGCAGTTACTCGAACAGGGGTTCCTACGAGCAGTACTTC. Encoded protein: CASSYSNRGSYEQYF.

The CDR3 nucleotides are TGCGCCAGCAGTCCCCTCGATATTTTTTCATACGGCACTGAAGCTTTCTTT. Its protein product is CASSPLDIFSYGTEAFF. The chain recombines TRBV4-1 with TRBJ1-1; D not certain. The CDR3 is made up of 17 amino acids. Trimming left V 6 bases short and J 4 bases short, with 24 bases between. Germline V gene lookup returns CDR1 MGHRA and CDR2 YSYEKL.